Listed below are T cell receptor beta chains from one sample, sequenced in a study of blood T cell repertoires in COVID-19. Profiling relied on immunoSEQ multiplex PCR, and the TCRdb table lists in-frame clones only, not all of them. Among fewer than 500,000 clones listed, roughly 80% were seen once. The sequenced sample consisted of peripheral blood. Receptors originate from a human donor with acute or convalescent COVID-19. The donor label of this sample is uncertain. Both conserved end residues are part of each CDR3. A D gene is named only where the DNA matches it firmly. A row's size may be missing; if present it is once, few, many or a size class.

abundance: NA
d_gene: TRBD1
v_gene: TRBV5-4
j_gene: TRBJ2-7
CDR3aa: CASRDRDSYEQYF
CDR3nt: TGTGCCAGCAGGGACAGGGACTCCTACGAGCAGTACTTC

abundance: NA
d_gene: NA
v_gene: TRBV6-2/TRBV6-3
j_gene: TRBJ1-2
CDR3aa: CASSYSRTHVLPKDYGYTF
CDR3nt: TGTGCCAGCAGTTACTCCCGCACCCACGTTCTTCCTAAAGACTATGGCTACACCTTC

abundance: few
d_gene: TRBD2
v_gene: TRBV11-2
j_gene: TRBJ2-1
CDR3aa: CASTVAGGPNEQFF
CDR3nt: TGTGCCAGCACCGTAGCGGGAGGGCCTAATGAGCAGTTCTTC

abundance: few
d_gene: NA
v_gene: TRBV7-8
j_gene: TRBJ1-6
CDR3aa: CASSAGLSSSSSPLHF
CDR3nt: TGTGCCAGCAGCGCTGGACTCAGCTCCTCATCTTCACCCCTCCACTTT

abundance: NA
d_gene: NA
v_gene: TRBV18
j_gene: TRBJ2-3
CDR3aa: CASSPAGDTQYF
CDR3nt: TGTGCCAGCTCACCAGCGGGAGATACGCAGTATTTT

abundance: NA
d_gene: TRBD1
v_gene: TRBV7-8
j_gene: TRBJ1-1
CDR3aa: CASSLDVQGARGTEAFF
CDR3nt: TGTGCCAGCAGCTTAGACGTCCAGGGGGCTCGGGGTACTGAAGCTTTCTTT

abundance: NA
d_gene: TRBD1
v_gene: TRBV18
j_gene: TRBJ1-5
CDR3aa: CASSPKQGFSNQPQHF
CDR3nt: TGTGCCAGCTCACCAAAACAGGGGTTTTCCAATCAGCCCCAGCATTTT

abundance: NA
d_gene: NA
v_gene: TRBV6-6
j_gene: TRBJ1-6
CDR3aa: CASSPQINSPLHF
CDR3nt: TGTGCCAGCAGTCCCCAAATTAATTCACCCCTCCACTTT

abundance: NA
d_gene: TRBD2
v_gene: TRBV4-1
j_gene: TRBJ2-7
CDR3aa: CASSQGLAGVAYEQYF
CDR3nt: TGCGCCAGCAGCCAGGGACTAGCGGGGGTTGCCTACGAGCAGTACTTC

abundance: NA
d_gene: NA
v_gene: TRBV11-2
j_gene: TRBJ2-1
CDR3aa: CASSSQGNEQFF
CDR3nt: TGTGCCAGCAGCTCGCAGGGCAATGAGCAGTTCTTC

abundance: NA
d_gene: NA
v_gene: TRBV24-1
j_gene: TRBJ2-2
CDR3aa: CAASGEHRGAVF
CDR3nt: TGTGCCGCATCAGGAGAACACCGGGGAGCTGTTTTT

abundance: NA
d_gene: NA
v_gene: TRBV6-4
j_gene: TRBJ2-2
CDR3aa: CASRHADGELFF
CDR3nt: TGTGCCAGCAGGCATGCAGACGGGGAGCTGTTTTTT

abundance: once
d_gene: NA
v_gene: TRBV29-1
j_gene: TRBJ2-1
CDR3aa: CSVVRFGNEQFF
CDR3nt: TGCAGCGTTGTGAGGTTTGGGAATGAGCAGTTCTTC

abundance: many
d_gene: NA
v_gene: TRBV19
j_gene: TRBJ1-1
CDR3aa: CASIDPRGGNTEAFF
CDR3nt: TGTGCCAGTATTGATCCCCGAGGGGGGAACACTGAAGCTTTCTTT

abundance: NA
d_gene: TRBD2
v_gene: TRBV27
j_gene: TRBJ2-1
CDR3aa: CASSLLTSGSYNEQFF
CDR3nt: TGTGCCAGCAGTTTATTGACTAGCGGGAGTTACAATGAGCAGTTCTTC

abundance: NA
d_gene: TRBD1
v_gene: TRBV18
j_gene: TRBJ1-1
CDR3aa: CASSRQGANTEAFF
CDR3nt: TGTGCCAGCTCACGACAGGGGGCGAACACTGAAGCTTTCTTT

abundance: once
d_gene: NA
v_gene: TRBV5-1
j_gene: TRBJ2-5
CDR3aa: CASSPGTLGQETQYF
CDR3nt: TGCGCCAGCAGCCCAGGGACTTTGGGACAAGAGACCCAGTACTTC

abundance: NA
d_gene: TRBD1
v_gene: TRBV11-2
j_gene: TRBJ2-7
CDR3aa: CASSRGQGGTYEQYF
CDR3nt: TGTGCCAGCAGCCGAGGACAGGGGGGAACCTACGAGCAGTACTTC

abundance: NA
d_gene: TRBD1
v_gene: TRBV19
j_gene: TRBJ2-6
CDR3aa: CASSYRGADSGANVLTF
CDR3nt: TGTGCCAGTAGTTACAGGGGGGCGGACTCTGGGGCCAACGTCCTGACTTTC

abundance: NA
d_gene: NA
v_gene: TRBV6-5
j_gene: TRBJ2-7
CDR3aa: CASKIAYEQYF
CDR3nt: TGTGCCAGCAAGATAGCCTACGAGCAGTACTTC

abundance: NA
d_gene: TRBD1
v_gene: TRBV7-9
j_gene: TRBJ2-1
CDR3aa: CASRWGQGTLNEQFF
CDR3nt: TGTGCCAGCAGGTGGGGACAGGGGACCCTCAATGAGCAGTTCTTC

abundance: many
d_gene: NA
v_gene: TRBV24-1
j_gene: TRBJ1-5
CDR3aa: CATRRTVLNQPQHF
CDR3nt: TGTGCCACCAGGAGGACAGTACTAAATCAGCCCCAGCATTTT

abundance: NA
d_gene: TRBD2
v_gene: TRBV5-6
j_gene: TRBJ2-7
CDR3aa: CASSFGAGVAYEQYF
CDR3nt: TGTGCCAGCAGCTTCGGAGCGGGAGTGGCCTACGAGCAGTACTTC

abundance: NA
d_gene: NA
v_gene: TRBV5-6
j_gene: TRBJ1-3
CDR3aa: CASSRGSGGSTPGNTIYF
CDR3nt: TGTGCCAGCAGCAGAGGGAGCGGGGGGTCTACACCTGGAAACACCATATATTTT

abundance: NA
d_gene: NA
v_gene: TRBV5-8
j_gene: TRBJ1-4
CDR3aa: CASSLGNRLANEKLFF
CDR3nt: TGTGCCAGCAGCTTGGGAAACAGGTTGGCTAATGAAAAACTGTTTTTT

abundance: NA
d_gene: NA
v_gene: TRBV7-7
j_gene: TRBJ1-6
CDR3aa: CASSLGRNSPLHF
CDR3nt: TGTGCCAGCAGCTTAGGCCGGAATTCACCCCTCCACTTT

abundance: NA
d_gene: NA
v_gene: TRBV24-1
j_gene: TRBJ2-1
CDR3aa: CATSDLWHEQFF
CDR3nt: TGTGCCACCAGTGATTTGTGGCATGAGCAGTTCTTC

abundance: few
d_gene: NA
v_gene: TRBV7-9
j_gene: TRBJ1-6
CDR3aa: CASSLDRAKYSPLHF
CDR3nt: TGTGCCAGCAGCTTAGACAGGGCGAAGTATTCACCCCTCCACTTT

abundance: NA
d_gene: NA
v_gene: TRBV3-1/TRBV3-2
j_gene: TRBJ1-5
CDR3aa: CASSQNGGTYSNQPQHF
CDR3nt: TGTGCCAGCAGCCAGAACGGGGGAACCTATAGCAATCAGCCCCAGCATTTT

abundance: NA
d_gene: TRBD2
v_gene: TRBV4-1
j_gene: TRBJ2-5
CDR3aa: CASSQVPRGRIETQYF
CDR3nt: TGCGCCAGCAGCCAAGTACCGCGCGGGAGGATTGAGACCCAGTACTTC

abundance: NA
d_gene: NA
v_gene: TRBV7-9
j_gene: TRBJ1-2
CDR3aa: CASSLVGLDGYTF
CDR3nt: TGTGCCAGCAGCTTGGTCGGGTTGGATGGCTACACCTTC

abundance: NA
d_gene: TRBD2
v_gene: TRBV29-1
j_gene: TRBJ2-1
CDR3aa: CSARAGGPDNEQFF
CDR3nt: TGCAGCGCCCGAGCGGGAGGGCCGGACAATGAGCAGTTCTTC

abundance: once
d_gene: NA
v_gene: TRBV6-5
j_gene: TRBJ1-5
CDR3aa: CASSLNRAGQPQHF
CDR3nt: TGTGCCAGCAGTCTCAACAGGGCAGGTCAGCCCCAGCATTTT

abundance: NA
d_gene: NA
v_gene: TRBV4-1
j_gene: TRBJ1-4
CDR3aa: CASSQEGRTATNEKLFF
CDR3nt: TGCGCCAGCAGCCAAGAGGGACGGACAGCAACTAATGAAAAACTGTTTTTT

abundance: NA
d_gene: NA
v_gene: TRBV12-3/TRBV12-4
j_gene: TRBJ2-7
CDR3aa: CASRRAPSGEQYF
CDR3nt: TGTGCCAGCAGGCGAGCCCCTTCGGGCGAGCAGTACTTC

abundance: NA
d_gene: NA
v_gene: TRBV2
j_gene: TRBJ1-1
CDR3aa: CASSEGTLNTEAFF
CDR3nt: TGTGCCAGCAGTGAAGGGACTTTGAACACTGAAGCTTTCTTT

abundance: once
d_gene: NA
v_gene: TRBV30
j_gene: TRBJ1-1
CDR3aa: CAWSWALGTEAFF
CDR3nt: TGTGCCTGGAGTTGGGCGCTTGGCACTGAAGCTTTCTTT

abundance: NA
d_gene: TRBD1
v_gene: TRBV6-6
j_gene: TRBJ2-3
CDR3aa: CASSRPDRGASTDTQYF
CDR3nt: TGTGCCAGCAGCCGACCAGACAGGGGAGCTAGCACAGATACGCAGTATTTT

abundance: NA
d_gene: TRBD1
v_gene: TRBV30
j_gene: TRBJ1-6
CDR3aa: CAWKVTGHSPLHF
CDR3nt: TGTGCCTGGAAGGTGACAGGGCATTCACCCCTCCACTTT

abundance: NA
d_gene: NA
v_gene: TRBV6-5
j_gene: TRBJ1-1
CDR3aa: CASSYSGMNTEAFF
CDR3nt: TGTGCCAGCAGTTATTCAGGAATGAACACTGAAGCTTTCTTT

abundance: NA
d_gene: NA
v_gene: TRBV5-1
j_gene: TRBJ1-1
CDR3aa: CASSPQGMSMNTEAFF
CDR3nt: TGCGCCAGCAGCCCCCAGGGTATGAGCATGAACACTGAAGCTTTCTTT

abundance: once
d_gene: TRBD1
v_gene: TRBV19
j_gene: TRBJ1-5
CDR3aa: CASRLQGAHNQPQHF
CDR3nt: TGTGCCAGTAGGCTCCAGGGGGCCCACAATCAGCCCCAGCATTTT